These 24 T cell receptor beta chains originate from one sample sequenced in a study of identifying expanded T cells in peripheral blood (dated 2019 in TCRdb). Libraries were constructed by the immunoSEQ multiplex PCR assay. TCRdb obtained this table from immuneACCESS and retained in-frame rearrangements with V and J assigned. These tables miss some clones; where compared with another copy, unresolved V genes account for less than half of the shortfall, and the remainder is unexplained. The sample table holds under 150,000 clones, of which roughly 84% were seen once. The ten largest clones take up approximately 3% of the sample. Sequencing was done on a sample of blood. The receptor source for this set is a person aged 18 to 70 in good health.

This clone was detected a few times. The chain has TRBV7-8 and TRBJ2-7, with TRBD1 matching over 9 bases. CDR1 and CDR2 (germline): SGHVS, FQNEAQ. The ends lost 11 bases at V and 6 bases at J; junction bases unmatched: 5. This CDR3 contains 11 residues. CDR3 protein: CASGTGPEQYF. CDR3 in DNA: TGTGCCTCCGGGACAGGGCCCGAGCAGTACTTC.

The chain employs TRBV14 and TRBJ2-1; a possible D gene is TRBD1 (5 bases). The CDR3 is 15 residues long. Between the trimmed V and J ends, which lost 5 bases and 10 bases, there was a span of 21 bases. CDR1 is SGHDN, CDR2 FVKESK, per germline. The CDR3 sequence: CASSTHNTPGNEQFF. Written as DNA, the CDR3 is TGTGCCAGCAGCACCCACAATACCCCAGGGAACGAGCAGTTCTTC.

The V and J genes are TRBV7-9 and TRBJ2-5; D remains ambiguous. CDR1 is SEHNR and CDR2 is FQNEAQ in the germline V gene (reference sequence). The CDR3 has 14 amino acids. Between the trimmed V and J ends, which lost 5 bases and 3 bases, there was a span of 13 bases. CDR3 sequence reads: CASSRRNVEETQYF. CDR3 in DNA: TGTGCCAGCAGCCGCAGAAATGTAGAAGAGACCCAGTACTTC.

The CDR3 DNA reads TGTGCCAGCAGCTCGTCGCAAAGGTGGGGCATAAGCACAGATACGCAGTATTTT. Its protein product is CASSSSQRWGISTDTQYF. This chain connects TRBV5-6 to TRBJ2-3, with D maybe TRBD1 (5 bases). This CDR3 region has 18 residues. Per germline, CDR1 SGHDT and CDR2 YYEEEE. Trimming cost V 3 bases and J 0 bases, with 20 bases left between them.

The chain carries TRBV7-6 and TRBJ2-3; tentative D call: TRBD2 (5 bases). V dropped 1 base and J dropped 0 bases, with 8 bases sitting between them. The V gene's germline CDR1 is SGHVS and CDR2 FNYEAQ. CDR3 length equals 15 residues. CDR3 coding DNA: TGTGCCAGCAGCTTAGGGACTGCTAGCACAGATACGCAGTATTTT. Its translation: CASSLGTASTDTQYF.

This clone was seen once. The chain is built from TRBV7-2 and TRBJ2-7, with TRBD1 matching 9 bases. CDR1 and CDR2 from the germline V gene are SGHTA and FQGNSA. J gave up 5 bases and V 7 bases, and 15 bases lay outside the gene matches. The CDR3 contains 16 residues. The chain's CDR3 is CASTPKLGQGIHEQYF. CDR3 DNA sequence: TGTGCCAGCACCCCCAAACTGGGACAGGGTATCCACGAGCAGTACTTC.

V gene TRBV25-1 combines with J gene TRBJ1-6; D remains unclear. This CDR3 region has 14 residues. The germline CDR1 and CDR2 sequences are MGHDK and SYGVNS. V was cut by 3 bases and J by 7 bases, with 10 bases left in between. The CDR3 coding sequence is TGTGCCAGCAGTGAGTTGTTCGAGAATTCACCCCTCCACTTT. Translating gives CASSELFENSPLHF.

This rearrangement joins TRBV7-2 to TRBJ2-7; 11 nucleotides match TRBD2. J gave up 6 bases and V 2 bases, and 12 bases lay outside the gene matches. Germline V gene data show CDR1 as SGHTA and CDR2 as FQGNSA. This CDR3 spans 17 amino acids. Here the CDR3 reads CASSLTALAGGPGEQYF. CDR3 bases: TGTGCCAGCAGCTTAACAGCCTTAGCGGGGGGGCCGGGCGAGCAGTACTTC.

This clone has a single count. The chain is built from TRBV10-3 and TRBJ1-5; a possible D gene is TRBD1 (6 bases). Trimming left V 6 bases short and J 0 bases short, with 18 bases between. The V gene's germline CDR1 is ENHRY and CDR2 SYGVKD. This CDR3 spans 17 amino acids. The CDR3 here is CAISREGGWDSNQPQHF. The DNA of the CDR3 is TGTGCCATCAGCCGAGAGGGGGGGTGGGATAGCAATCAGCCCCAGCATTTT.

V and J are TRBV4-1 and TRBJ2-7; D gene unclear. Germline-derived CDR1 and CDR2 are MGHRA and YSYEKL. This CDR3 comprises 15 residues. V was pared by 1 base and J by 2 bases, with 12 bases between. This chain's CDR3 is CASSQVSQIPYEQYF. As DNA, the CDR3 is TGCGCCAGCAGCCAAGTGTCTCAAATACCCTACGAGCAGTACTTC.

The J gene is TRBJ1-2, the V gene TRBV2; D is perhaps TRBD1 (6 bases). V lost 7 bases, J lost 7 bases, and 22 bases lay in between. Germline loops: CDR1 SNHLY, CDR2 FYNNEI. The CDR3 length is 15 residues. In DNA, the CDR3 is TGTGCCAGCACCAATCCCACAGGGATAGTCGGTGGCTACACCTTC. This translates into CASTNPTGIVGGYTF.

Note on this clone: Its ends do not fully match the called genes, so a read error is possible. This chain uses TRBV4-3 with TRBJ2-5, with D perhaps TRBD1 (6 bases). This CDR3 comprises 15 residues. Germline V gene sequence: CDR1 LGHNA, CDR2 YSLEER. CDR3 nucleotide sequence: TGCGCCAGCAGCAAAGATCTGGACAGACAAGAGACCCAGTACTTC. Translating gives CASSKDLDRQETQYF.

The rearrangement joins TRBV7-2 to TRBJ1-1; 8 nucleotides line up with TRBD1. V lost 1 base to trimming and J lost 6 bases; unmatched junction nucleotides: 4. Germline CDR1 is SGHTA and CDR2 is FQGNSA. The CDR3 length is 14 residues. The CDR3 loop reads CASSLVTGDPEAFF. CDR3 bases: TGTGCCAGCAGCTTAGTGACAGGGGACCCTGAAGCTTTCTTT.

This rearrangement joins TRBV2 to TRBJ2-3; D gene unclear. Trimming cost V 3 bases and J 4 bases, with 11 bases left between them. The CDR3 runs 14 residues. Per the germline V gene, CDR1 is SNHLY and CDR2 is FYNNEI. The CDR3 DNA reads as TGTGCCAGCAGTGACGGCATGGCCCCAGATACGCAGTATTTT. Residues: CASSDGMAPDTQYF. Full variable domain (outside the CDR3, taken from reference TRBV2 and TRBJ2-3): EPEVTQTPSHQVTQMGQEVILRCVPISNHLYFYWYRQILGQKVEFLVSFYNNEISEKSEIFDDQFSVERPDGSNFTLKIRSTKLEDSAMYFCASSDGMAPDTQYFGPGTRLTVL.

CDR3 bases: TGTGCCAGCAGTTACCGGGCCAGGTACTACGAGCAGTACTTC. Translated, it gives CASSYRARYYEQYF. The V call is TRBV6-5, the J call TRBJ2-7, with D unresolved. The V and J ends lost 2 bases and 3 bases respectively, with 11 bases between them. In germline, CDR1 is MNHEY, CDR2 SVGAGI. This CDR3 contains 14 residues.

The genes are TRBV29-1 and TRBJ1-1; perhaps TRBD1 as D (5 bases). This CDR3 has 11 residues. V dropped 7 bases and J dropped 6 bases, with 12 bases sitting between them. Germline CDR1 and CDR2: SQVTM and ANQGSEA. The CDR3 here is CSAGGGPEAFF. The DNA for the CDR3 is TGCAGCGCTGGGGGAGGGCCTGAAGCTTTCTTT.

V and J are TRBV29-1 and TRBJ2-7, with D tentatively TRBD1 (6 bases). The germline V gene encodes CDR1 SQVTM and CDR2 ANQGSEA. The CDR3 runs to 12 residues. This CDR3 reads CTLVDSLSEQYF. The CDR3 region has the DNA TGCACCCTAGTGGACAGCCTTTCCGAGCAGTACTTC.

The chain combines TRBV5-1 with TRBJ2-5, with D hard to call. Germline V lookup: CDR1 SGHRS, CDR2 YFSETQ. This CDR3 spans 13 amino acids. Deletions cut 4 bases from V and 5 bases from J, with 12 bases between. Here the CDR3 reads CASSTTRLETQYF. The CDR3 bases are TGCGCCAGCAGCACAACACGATTGGAGACCCAGTACTTC.

The CDR3 is CASSTEQTTDTQYF. Here the CDR3 DNA reads TGTGCCAGCAGTACCGAGCAAACAACAGATACGCAGTATTTT. The chain couples TRBV27 to TRBJ2-3; no firm D call. Trimming took off 5 bases at V and 3 bases at J, with 12 bases between the two ends. The CDR3 is made up of 14 amino acids. Germline CDR1 reads MNHEY; CDR2 reads SMNVEV (reference sequence).

The chain has TRBV7-8 and TRBJ2-7, with 7 bases aligning to TRBD2. V was pared by 5 bases and J by 2 bases, with 9 bases of the junction left unmatched. In germline, CDR1 is SGHVS, CDR2 FQNEAQ. This CDR3 comprises 15 residues. The CDR3 protein is CASSPFRGVPYEQYF. The CDR3 coding sequence is TGTGCCAGCAGCCCGTTCCGGGGGGTTCCCTACGAGCAGTACTTC.

The genes are TRBV5-8 and TRBJ1-4, with D hard to call. The germline V gene encodes CDR1 SGHTS and CDR2 YDEGEE. The V gene lost 2 bases and the J gene lost 7 bases, with 15 bases spanning the gap. CDR3 size: 15 residues. The CDR3 loop is CASSFLRDAREKLFF. In DNA form, the CDR3 reads TGTGCCAGCAGCTTCCTCCGCGACGCCCGTGAAAAACTGTTTTTT.

V usage is TRBV6-1 and J usage is TRBJ1-2; a weak D match, TRBD1 (6 bases). The germline CDR1 and CDR2 sequences are MNHNS and SASEGT. The CDR3 consists of 18 residues. V lost 3 bases to trimming and J lost 1 base, with 21 bases between them. The CDR3: CASSEGAGIHFINYGYTF. In nucleotides, the CDR3 is TGTGCCAGCAGTGAGGGGGCAGGGATCCACTTCATTAACTATGGCTACACCTTC.

This clone was detected once. Here the CDR3 DNA reads TGCAGCGTATGGACAGGGCCGATGGGTTCTGAAGCTTTCTTT. Translating gives CSVWTGPMGSEAFF. The V call is TRBV29-1, the J call TRBJ1-1; TRBD1 agrees at 8 bases. Per germline, CDR1 SQVTM and CDR2 ANQGSEA. The J segment lost 6 bases and the V segment lost 6 bases, leaving 12 bases of the junction unmatched. The length of the CDR3 is 14 residues.

This chain uses TRBV7-2 with TRBJ1-6; no clear D gene. Germline V CDR1 and CDR2: SGHTA, FQGNSA. The V end was cut by 6 bases, the J end by 0 bases, with 9 bases between. The length of the CDR3 is 15 residues. CDR3 loop: CASSYSSSYNSPLHF. The CDR3 DNA is TGTGCCAGCAGTTACAGTAGCTCCTATAATTCACCCCTCCACTTT.